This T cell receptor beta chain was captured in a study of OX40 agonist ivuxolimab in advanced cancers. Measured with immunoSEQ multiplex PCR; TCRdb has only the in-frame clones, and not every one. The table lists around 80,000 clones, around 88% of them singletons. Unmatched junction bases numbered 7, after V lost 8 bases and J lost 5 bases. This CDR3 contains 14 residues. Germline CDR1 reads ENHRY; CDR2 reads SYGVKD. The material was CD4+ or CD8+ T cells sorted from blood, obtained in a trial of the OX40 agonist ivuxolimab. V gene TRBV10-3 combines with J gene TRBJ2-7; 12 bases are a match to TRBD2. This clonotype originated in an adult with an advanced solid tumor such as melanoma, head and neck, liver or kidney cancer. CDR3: CAIAASGRDDEQYF. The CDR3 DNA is TGTGCCATCGCGGCTAGCGGGAGGGACGACGAGCAGTACTTC.